One sample yielded the 3 T cell receptor beta chains listed below, sequenced in a study of tumor-infiltrating lymphocytes in localized non-small cell lung cancer. TCRdb keeps only in-frame clones here, not all; method: immunoSEQ multiplex PCR. The sample includes some 30,000 clones, 80% to 90% of them seen just once. The material sequenced was lung tumor tissue. Receptors originate from a human donor with non-small cell lung cancer.

This chain joins TRBV19 and TRBJ1-1; 10 bases agree with TRBD1. V was pared by 4 bases and J by 3 bases, with 8 bases of the junction left unmatched. The CDR3 consists of 16 residues. Germline V gene lookup returns CDR1 LNHDA and CDR2 SQIVND (reference sequence). This CDR3 reads CASSRTTGTGDTEAFF. In DNA form, the CDR3 reads TGTGCCAGTAGTAGAACGACCGGGACAGGGGACACTGAAGCTTTCTTT.

The chain uses TRBV7-3 and TRBJ1-5; possible D gene TRBD1, 6 bases. Germline CDR1 reads SGHTA; CDR2 reads FQGTGA. CDR3 length: 14 residues. Between the trimmed V and J ends, which lost 5 bases and 7 bases, there was a span of 15 bases. CDR3 bases: TGTGCCAGCAGCGAACAGGGTAGTGGACAGCCCCAGCATTTT. Its translation is CASSEQGSGQPQHF.

The rearrangement uses TRBV5-6 and TRBJ2-1; 9 positions agree with TRBD2. In germline, CDR1 is SGHDT, CDR2 YYEEEE. Trimming removed 0 bases from V and 4 bases from J; junction bases left unmatched: 5. The CDR3 spans 16 residues. The CDR3 sequence is CASSLVSGGIYNEQFF. DNA of the CDR3: TGTGCCAGCAGCTTGGTTAGCGGGGGAATATACAATGAGCAGTTCTTC. The complete variable domain, with remaining parts taken from reference TRBV5-6 and TRBJ2-1, reads DAGVTQSPTHLIKTRGQQVTLRCSPKSGHDTVSWYQQALGQGPQFIFQYYEEEERQRGNFPDRFSGHQFPNYSSELNVNALLLGDSALYLCASSLVSGGIYNEQFFGPGTRLTVL.